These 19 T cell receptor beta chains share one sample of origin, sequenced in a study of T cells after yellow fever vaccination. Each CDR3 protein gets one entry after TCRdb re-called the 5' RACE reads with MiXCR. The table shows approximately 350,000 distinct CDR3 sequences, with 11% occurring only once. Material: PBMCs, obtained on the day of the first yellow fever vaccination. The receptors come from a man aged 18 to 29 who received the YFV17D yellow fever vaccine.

CDR3 nucleotides: TGTGCCAGTAGTATCGCTAGCGGGAACACAGATACGCAGTATTTT. It yields the protein CASSIASGNTDTQYF. This chain uses TRBV19 with TRBJ2-3; 9 bases map to TRBD2. The CDR3 has 15 residues. CDR1 is LNHDA, CDR2 SQIVND, per germline (reference sequence). The junction had 3 bases not matched to a gene; V was cut back by 3 bases and J by 2 bases.

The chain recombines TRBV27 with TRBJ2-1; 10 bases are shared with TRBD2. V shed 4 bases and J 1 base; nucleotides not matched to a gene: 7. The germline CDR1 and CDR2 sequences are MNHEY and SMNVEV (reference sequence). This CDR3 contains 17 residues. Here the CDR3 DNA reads TGTGCCAGCAGTTCCGATCTAGCGGGGGTATCCTACAATGAGCAGTTCTTC. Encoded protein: CASSSDLAGVSYNEQFF.

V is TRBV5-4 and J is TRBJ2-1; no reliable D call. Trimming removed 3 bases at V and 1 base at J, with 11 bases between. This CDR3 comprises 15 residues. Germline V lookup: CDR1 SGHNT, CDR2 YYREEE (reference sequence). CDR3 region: CASSSWAASYNEQFF. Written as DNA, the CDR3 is TGTGCCAGCAGCTCCTGGGCGGCGTCCTACAATGAGCAGTTCTTC.

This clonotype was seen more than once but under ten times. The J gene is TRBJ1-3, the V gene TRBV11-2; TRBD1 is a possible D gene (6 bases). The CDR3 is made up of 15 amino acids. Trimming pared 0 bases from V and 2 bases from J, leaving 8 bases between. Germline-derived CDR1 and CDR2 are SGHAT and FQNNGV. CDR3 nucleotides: TGTGCCAGCAGCTTAGAGGGGGCGCCTGGAAACACCATATATTTT. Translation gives CASSLEGAPGNTIYF.

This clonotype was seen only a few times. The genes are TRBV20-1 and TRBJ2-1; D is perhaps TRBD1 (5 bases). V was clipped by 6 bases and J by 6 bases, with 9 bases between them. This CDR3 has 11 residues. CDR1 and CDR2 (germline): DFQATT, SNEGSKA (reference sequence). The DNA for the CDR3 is TGCAGTGCGTCCAGGGCCAATGAGCAGTTCTTC. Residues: CSASRANEQFF.

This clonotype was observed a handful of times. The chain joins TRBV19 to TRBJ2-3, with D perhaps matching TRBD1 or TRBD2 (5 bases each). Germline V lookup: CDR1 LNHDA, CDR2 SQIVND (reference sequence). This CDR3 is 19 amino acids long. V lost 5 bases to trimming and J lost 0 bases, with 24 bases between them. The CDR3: CASSSPDGASRLSTDTQYF. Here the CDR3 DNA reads TGTGCCAGTAGTTCACCCGACGGGGCCTCCCGACTTAGCACAGATACGCAGTATTTT.

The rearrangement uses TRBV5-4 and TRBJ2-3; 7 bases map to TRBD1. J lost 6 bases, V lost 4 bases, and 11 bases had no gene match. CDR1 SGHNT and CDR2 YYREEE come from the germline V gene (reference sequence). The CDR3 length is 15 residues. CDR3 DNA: TGTGCCAGCAGCCCCGGGACAGACGCTTTGGATACGCAGTATTTT. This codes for CASSPGTDALDTQYF.

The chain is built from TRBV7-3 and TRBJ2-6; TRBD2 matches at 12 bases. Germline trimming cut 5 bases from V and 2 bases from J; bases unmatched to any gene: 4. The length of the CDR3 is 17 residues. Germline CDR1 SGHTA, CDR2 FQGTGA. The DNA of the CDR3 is TGTGCCAGCAGCCCGACTAGCGGGGGAACTGGGGCCAACGTCCTGACTTTC. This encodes CASSPTSGGTGANVLTF.

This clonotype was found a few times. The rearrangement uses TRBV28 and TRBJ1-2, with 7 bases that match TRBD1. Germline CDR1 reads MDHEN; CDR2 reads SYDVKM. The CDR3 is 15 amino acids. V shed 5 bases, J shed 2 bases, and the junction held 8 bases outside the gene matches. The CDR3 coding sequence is TGTGCCAGCAGTCCATGGACAGGCCTAAACTATGGCTACACCTTC. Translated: CASSPWTGLNYGYTF.

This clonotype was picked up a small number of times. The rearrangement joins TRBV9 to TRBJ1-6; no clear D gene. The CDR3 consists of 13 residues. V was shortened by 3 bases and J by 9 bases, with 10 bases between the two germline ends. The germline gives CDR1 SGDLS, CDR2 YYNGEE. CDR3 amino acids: CASSETETSPLHF. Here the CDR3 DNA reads TGTGCCAGCAGCGAAACAGAGACTTCACCCCTCCACTTT.

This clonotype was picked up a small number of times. CDR3 residues: CASSSTGAPLPANYGYTF. The DNA of the CDR3 is TGCGCCAGCAGCTCGACCGGGGCCCCTTTGCCAGCTAACTATGGCTACACCTTC. V usage is TRBV5-1 and J usage is TRBJ1-2; the D gene is possibly TRBD1 (5 bases). CDR1 and CDR2 (germline): SGHRS, YFSETQ. Trimming took 3 bases from V and 0 from J, leaving 21 bases between them. This CDR3 is built from 18 residues.

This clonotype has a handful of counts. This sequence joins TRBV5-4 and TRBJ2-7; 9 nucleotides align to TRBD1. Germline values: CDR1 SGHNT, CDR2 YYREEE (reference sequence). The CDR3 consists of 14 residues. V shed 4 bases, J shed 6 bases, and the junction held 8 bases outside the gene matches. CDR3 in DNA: TGTGCCAGCAGCCAGGGACAGGGTTTAGGCGAGCAGTACTTC. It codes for CASSQGQGLGEQYF.

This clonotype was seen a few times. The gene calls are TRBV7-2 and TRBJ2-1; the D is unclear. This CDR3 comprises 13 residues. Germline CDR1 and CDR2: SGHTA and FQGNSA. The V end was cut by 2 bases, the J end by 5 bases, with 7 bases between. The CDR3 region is CASSLYNDNEQFF. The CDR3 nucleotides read TGTGCCAGCAGCTTATATAATGACAATGAGCAGTTCTTC.

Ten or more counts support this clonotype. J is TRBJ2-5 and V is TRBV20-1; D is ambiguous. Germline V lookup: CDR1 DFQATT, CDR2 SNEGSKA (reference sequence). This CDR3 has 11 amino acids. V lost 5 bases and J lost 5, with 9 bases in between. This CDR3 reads CSALGQETQYF. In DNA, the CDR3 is TGCAGTGCTCTAGGTCAGGAGACCCAGTACTTC.

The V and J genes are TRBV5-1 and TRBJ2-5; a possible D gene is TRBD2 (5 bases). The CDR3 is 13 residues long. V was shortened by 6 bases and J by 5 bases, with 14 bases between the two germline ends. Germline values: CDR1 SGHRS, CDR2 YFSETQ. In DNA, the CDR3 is TGCGCCAGCAACCCGAGGACTGGCGAGACCCAGTACTTC. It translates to CASNPRTGETQYF.

CDR3 loop: CASSLELQGPYEQYF. The CDR3 DNA sequence: TGTGCCAGCAGCTTAGAATTACAGGGTCCCTACGAGCAGTACTTC. This chain links TRBV7-9 with TRBJ2-7; D might be TRBD1 (6 bases). The germline V gene encodes CDR1 SEHNR and CDR2 FQNEAQ (reference sequence). V lost 1 base, J lost 2 bases, and 12 bases lay in between. CDR3 length: 15 residues.

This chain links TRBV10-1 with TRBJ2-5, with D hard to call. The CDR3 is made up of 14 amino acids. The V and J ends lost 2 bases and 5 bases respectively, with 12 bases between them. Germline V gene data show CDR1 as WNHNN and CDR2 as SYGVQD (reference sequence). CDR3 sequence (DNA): TGCGCCAGCAGTGAGAAGGCAACTCGGGAGACCCAGTACTTC. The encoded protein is CASSEKATRETQYF.

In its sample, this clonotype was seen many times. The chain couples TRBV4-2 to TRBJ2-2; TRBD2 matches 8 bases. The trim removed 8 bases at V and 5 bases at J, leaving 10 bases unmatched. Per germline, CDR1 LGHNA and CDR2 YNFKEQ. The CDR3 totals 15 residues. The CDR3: CASFYSGDGTGELFF. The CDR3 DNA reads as TGTGCCAGCTTCTATAGCGGGGACGGAACCGGGGAGCTGTTTTTT.

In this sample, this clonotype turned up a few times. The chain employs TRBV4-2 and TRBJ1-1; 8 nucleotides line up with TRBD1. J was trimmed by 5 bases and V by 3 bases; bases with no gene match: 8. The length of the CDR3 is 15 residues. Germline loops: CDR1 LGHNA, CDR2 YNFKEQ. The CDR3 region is CASSQPDRVRTEAFF. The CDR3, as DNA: TGTGCCAGCAGCCAGCCGGACAGGGTTCGGACTGAAGCTTTCTTT.